This T cell receptor beta chain is drawn from a study of patients and donors after allogeneic stem cell transplantation. TCRdb re-called the RT-PCR reads with MiXCR, one entry per CDR3 protein. This table has about a million distinct CDR3 sequences, roughly 18% appearing once. The TCR comes from a human donor who was either an allogeneic HSCT recipient or a stem cell or donor lymphocyte infusion donor (not recorded which). It is not recorded whose cells these are; they may come from a transplant donor. Sequences were obtained from blood, either unsorted or a sorted T cell fraction (not recorded which).

The CDR3 region has the DNA TGCAGTGCTAGAGATAGCCGGGACGAAGAGACCCAGTACTTC. Its protein is CSARDSRDEETQYF. This chain links TRBV20-1 with TRBJ2-5; either TRBD1 or TRBD2 may fit D (5 bases each). Between the trimmed V and J ends, which lost 0 bases and 3 bases, there was a span of 11 bases. The CDR3 extends over 14 amino acids. CDR1 DFQATT and CDR2 SNEGSKA come from the germline V gene (reference sequence).